This record looks at one T cell receptor (beta chain) sequence and its context. The method was immunoSEQ multiplex PCR; TCRdb's version includes in-frame clones alone and lacks a portion of them. This repertoire shows 60,000 to 85,000 clones, about 91% found once; its top ten account for approximately 2.5%. These data are taken from a study of T cell changes during pregnancy in multiple sclerosis. This receptor was taken from a female donor with multiple sclerosis, enrolled in a pregnancy study. Sequencing used peripheral blood, obtained in the first trimester of pregnancy.

The CDR3: CASSPLIHNEQFF. In nucleotides, the CDR3 is TGTGCCAGCTCACCACTCATCCACAATGAGCAGTTCTTC. The V call is TRBV18, the J call TRBJ2-1, with D hard to call. The CDR3 loop spans 13 amino acids. Germline lookup yields CDR1 KGHSH and CDR2 LQKENI. V gave up 1 base and J gave up 5 bases, with 6 bases separating them. Supplemented by reference TRBV18 and TRBJ2-1, the full variable domain reads NAGVMQNPRHLVRRRGQEARLRCSPMKGHSHVYWYRQLPEEGLKFMVYLQKENIIDESGMPKERFSAEFPKEGPSILRIQQVVRGDSAAYFCASSPLIHNEQFFGPGTRLTVL.